The source of this T cell receptor (beta chain) is a study of blood T cell repertoires in COVID-19. This table comes from immunoSEQ multiplex PCR, and its TCRdb copy is limited to in-frame clones, with some not included. The sample consists of about 430,000 clones, approximately 88% of them appearing once. The CDR3 is 17 amino acids. In germline, CDR1 is SNHLY, CDR2 FYNNEI. V was cut by 7 bases and J by 1 base, with 22 bases left in between. This chain connects TRBV2 to TRBJ1-2; D perhaps matches TRBD1 (6 bases). Specimen: PBMCs or T cells enriched from blood (not recorded which). This sequence originates from a woman under 40 with acute COVID-19. The CDR3 is CASTPERIDRNNYGYTF. In DNA, the CDR3 is TGTGCCAGCACACCCGAGAGGATTGACAGGAATAACTATGGCTACACCTTC.